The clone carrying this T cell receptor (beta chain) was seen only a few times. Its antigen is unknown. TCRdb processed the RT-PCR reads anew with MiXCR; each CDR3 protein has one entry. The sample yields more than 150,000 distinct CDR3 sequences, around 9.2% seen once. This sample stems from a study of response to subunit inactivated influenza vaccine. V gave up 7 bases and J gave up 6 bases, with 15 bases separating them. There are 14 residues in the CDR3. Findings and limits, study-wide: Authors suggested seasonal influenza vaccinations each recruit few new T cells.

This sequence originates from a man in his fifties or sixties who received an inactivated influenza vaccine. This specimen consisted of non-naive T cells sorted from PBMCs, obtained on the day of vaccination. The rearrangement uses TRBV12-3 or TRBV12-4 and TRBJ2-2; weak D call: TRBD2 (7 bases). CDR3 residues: CASTRLGGAGELFF. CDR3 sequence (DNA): TGTGCCAGCACCCGATTAGGGGGGGCCGGGGAGCTGTTTTTT.